A selection of T cell receptor beta chains follows, all from one sample in a study of long-term antiretroviral therapy in people with HIV. TCRdb's table, derived via immunoSEQ multiplex PCR, lists solely in-frame clones and lacks some. The table records approximately 26,000 clones, roughly nine tenths of them present only once. The material sequenced was unsorted PBMCs, taken 3.1 years after starting antiretroviral therapy. These receptor sequences come from a man younger than 35 with HIV. Both conserved end residues are part of each CDR3. The order of the fields is clone size, D gene, J gene, V gene, CDR3 protein, CDR3 DNA. A D gene is named only where the DNA matches it firmly. The size of a clone is reported for some rows only, either as once, few or many, or as a class for expanded clones.

clone size: -; D gene: -; J gene: TRBJ2-3; V gene: TRBV20-1; CDR3 protein: CSAGWGDTQYF; CDR3 DNA: TGCAGTGCCGGATGGGGGGATACGCAGTATTTT
clone size: once; D gene: -; J gene: TRBJ1-1; V gene: TRBV28; CDR3 protein: CASSSPWGVNTEAFF; CDR3 DNA: TGTGCCAGCAGCTCCCCCTGGGGAGTGAACACTGAAGCTTTCTTT
clone size: -; D gene: -; J gene: TRBJ2-7; V gene: TRBV2; CDR3 protein: CASSETGARTYEQYF; CDR3 DNA: TGTGCCAGCAGTGAAACGGGGGCACGTACCTACGAGCAGTACTTC
clone size: -; D gene: -; J gene: TRBJ1-1; V gene: TRBV7-9; CDR3 protein: CASSRAPQLNTEAFF; CDR3 DNA: TGTGCCAGCAGCCGTGCCCCCCAGCTGAACACTGAAGCTTTCTTT
clone size: -; D gene: -; J gene: TRBJ2-1; V gene: TRBV4-3; CDR3 protein: CASSQASRGEQFF; CDR3 DNA: TGCGCCAGCAGCCAAGCGTCTCGAGGTGAGCAGTTCTTC
clone size: -; D gene: -; J gene: TRBJ1-1; V gene: TRBV12-1; CDR3 protein: CASTPGVAGSHTEAFF; CDR3 DNA: TGTGCCAGCACCCCTGGCGTGGCAGGGAGTCACACTGAAGCTTTCTTT
clone size: once; D gene: -; J gene: TRBJ1-2; V gene: TRBV19; CDR3 protein: CASSTQGLYNYGYTF; CDR3 DNA: TGTGCCAGCTCGACCCAAGGCCTTTACAACTATGGCTACACCTTC
clone size: -; D gene: TRBD1; J gene: TRBJ1-1; V gene: TRBV13; CDR3 protein: CASSSDRATEAFF; CDR3 DNA: TGTGCCAGCAGCTCTGACAGGGCCACTGAAGCTTTCTTT
clone size: -; D gene: -; J gene: TRBJ1-1; V gene: TRBV7-3; CDR3 protein: CASSLTGRSTEAFF; CDR3 DNA: TGTGCCAGCAGCTTAACGGGAAGGTCCACTGAAGCTTTCTTT
clone size: once; D gene: -; J gene: TRBJ2-7; V gene: TRBV7-9; CDR3 protein: CASSLEYEGQPYEQYF; CDR3 DNA: TGTGCCAGCAGCTTAGAGTATGAGGGGCAGCCCTACGAGCAGTACTTC
clone size: -; D gene: -; J gene: TRBJ2-5; V gene: TRBV15; CDR3 protein: CATRKYAVETQYF; CDR3 DNA: TGTGCCACCAGGAAGTACGCGGTCGAGACCCAGTACTTC
clone size: -; D gene: -; J gene: TRBJ1-1; V gene: TRBV5-6; CDR3 protein: CASSSGDSEAFF; CDR3 DNA: TGTGCCAGCAGCTCAGGGGATTCTGAAGCTTTCTTT
clone size: -; D gene: -; J gene: TRBJ1-1; V gene: TRBV4-1; CDR3 protein: CASRQEPSFTEAFF; CDR3 DNA: TGCGCCAGCAGACAGGAGCCCTCCTTCACTGAAGCTTTCTTT
clone size: once; D gene: TRBD2; J gene: TRBJ2-7; V gene: TRBV4-3; CDR3 protein: CASSQDRGRRGGRYEQYF; CDR3 DNA: TGCGCCAGCAGCCAAGATAGAGGAAGGCGGGGGGGCCGCTACGAGCAGTACTTC
clone size: -; D gene: -; J gene: TRBJ2-6; V gene: TRBV9; CDR3 protein: CASSANRQGLIPGANVLTF; CDR3 DNA: TGTGCCAGCAGCGCAAATAGACAGGGACTAATCCCTGGGGCCAACGTCCTGACTTTC
clone size: -; D gene: TRBD2; J gene: TRBJ2-3; V gene: TRBV5-8; CDR3 protein: CASSQLAGADTQYF; CDR3 DNA: TGTGCCAGCAGCCAACTAGCGGGAGCAGATACGCAGTATTTT
clone size: once; D gene: -; J gene: TRBJ2-1; V gene: TRBV11-1; CDR3 protein: CASSLGPYNEQFF; CDR3 DNA: TGTGCCAGCAGCTTAGGACCATACAATGAGCAGTTCTTC
clone size: -; D gene: -; J gene: TRBJ1-1; V gene: TRBV29-1; CDR3 protein: CSVRDTGRSEAFF; CDR3 DNA: TGCAGCGTTAGGGATACAGGGCGGTCTGAAGCTTTCTTT
clone size: once; D gene: TRBD1; J gene: TRBJ1-2; V gene: TRBV19; CDR3 protein: CASSTSEDRGNGYTF; CDR3 DNA: TGTGCCAGTAGTACCTCCGAGGACAGGGGCAATGGCTACACCTTC
clone size: -; D gene: -; J gene: TRBJ2-1; V gene: TRBV7-3; CDR3 protein: CASSLTPPSGGPYNEQFF; CDR3 DNA: TGTGCCAGCAGCTTAACCCCCCCCAGCGGAGGACCTTACAATGAGCAGTTCTTC
clone size: -; D gene: -; J gene: TRBJ2-3; V gene: TRBV4-1; CDR3 protein: CASSQISGGLDTQYF; CDR3 DNA: TGCGCCAGCAGCCAGATCAGTGGAGGGTTGGATACGCAGTATTTT
clone size: -; D gene: TRBD2; J gene: TRBJ2-1; V gene: TRBV7-2; CDR3 protein: CASSLSGGPNEQFF; CDR3 DNA: TGTGCCAGCAGCTTATCGGGGGGGCCTAATGAGCAGTTCTTC
clone size: -; D gene: -; J gene: TRBJ2-7; V gene: TRBV7-8; CDR3 protein: CASSLRVDYEQYF; CDR3 DNA: TGTGCCAGCAGCTTAAGGGTGGACTACGAGCAGTACTTC
clone size: -; D gene: -; J gene: TRBJ1-2; V gene: TRBV28; CDR3 protein: CASSPPVRANYGYTF; CDR3 DNA: TGTGCCAGCAGTCCTCCGGTGAGGGCAAACTATGGCTACACCTTC
clone size: -; D gene: -; J gene: TRBJ1-1; V gene: TRBV5-1; CDR3 protein: CASSLIVAAMNTEAFF; CDR3 DNA: TGCGCCAGCAGCTTGATCGTGGCCGCTATGAACACTGAAGCTTTCTTT
clone size: once; D gene: -; J gene: TRBJ1-1; V gene: TRBV6-4; CDR3 protein: CASSEWRDTEAFF; CDR3 DNA: TGTGCCAGCAGTGAGTGGAGGGACACTGAAGCTTTCTTT
clone size: -; D gene: -; J gene: TRBJ2-7; V gene: TRBV10-1; CDR3 protein: CASSAGQNFSYEQYF; CDR3 DNA: TGCGCCAGCAGTGCGGGCCAGAATTTCTCCTACGAGCAGTACTTC
clone size: -; D gene: -; J gene: TRBJ1-5; V gene: TRBV4-3; CDR3 protein: CASSQGGPNQPQHF; CDR3 DNA: TGCGCCAGCAGCCAAGGGGGCCCCAATCAGCCCCAGCATTTT
clone size: -; D gene: -; J gene: TRBJ1-5; V gene: TRBV5-1; CDR3 protein: CASRTDRDQPQHF; CDR3 DNA: TGCGCCAGCAGAACCGACAGAGATCAGCCCCAGCATTTT
clone size: -; D gene: -; J gene: TRBJ2-5; V gene: TRBV5-5; CDR3 protein: CASSLAAFQETQYF; CDR3 DNA: TGTGCCAGCAGCTTGGCAGCGTTCCAAGAGACCCAGTACTTC
clone size: -; D gene: -; J gene: TRBJ1-3; V gene: TRBV7-6; CDR3 protein: CASSPGSGNTIYF; CDR3 DNA: TGTGCCAGCAGCCCGGGTTCTGGAAACACCATATATTTT
clone size: -; D gene: TRBD1; J gene: TRBJ2-7; V gene: TRBV7-2; CDR3 protein: CASSETGGIPYEQYF; CDR3 DNA: TGTGCCAGCAGCGAAACAGGGGGGATCCCCTACGAGCAGTACTTC
clone size: once; D gene: -; J gene: TRBJ2-7; V gene: TRBV18; CDR3 protein: CASSLQGSGPLEQYF; CDR3 DNA: TGTGCCAGCTCACTCCAGGGAAGTGGCCCCCTCGAGCAGTACTTC
clone size: once; D gene: -; J gene: TRBJ2-3; V gene: TRBV2; CDR3 protein: CASSVGTDTQYF; CDR3 DNA: TGTGCCAGCAGTGTCGGAACAGATACGCAGTATTTT
clone size: -; D gene: TRBD1; J gene: TRBJ2-1; V gene: TRBV5-4; CDR3 protein: CASSFDRAWEQFF; CDR3 DNA: TGTGCCAGCAGCTTTGACAGGGCATGGGAGCAGTTCTTC
clone size: -; D gene: TRBD1; J gene: TRBJ1-4; V gene: TRBV9; CDR3 protein: CASSPQGAGEKLFF; CDR3 DNA: TGTGCCAGCAGCCCACAGGGGGCGGGTGAAAAACTGTTTTTT
clone size: -; D gene: TRBD1; J gene: TRBJ1-5; V gene: TRBV19; CDR3 protein: CASSGTGEGSNQPQHF; CDR3 DNA: TGTGCCAGTAGTGGGACAGGGGAGGGGAGCAATCAGCCCCAGCATTTT
clone size: once; D gene: -; J gene: TRBJ2-1; V gene: TRBV19; CDR3 protein: CASSIGYPYNEQFF; CDR3 DNA: TGTGCCAGTAGTATAGGATACCCCTACAATGAGCAGTTCTTC
clone size: -; D gene: TRBD2; J gene: TRBJ2-3; V gene: TRBV7-2; CDR3 protein: CASRSLWGTSPDTQYF; CDR3 DNA: TGTGCCAGCAGATCCCTTTGGGGGACTAGCCCAGATACGCAGTATTTT
clone size: -; D gene: -; J gene: TRBJ1-6; V gene: TRBV7-9; CDR3 protein: CASSLAGNSPLHF; CDR3 DNA: TGTGCCAGCAGCTTGGCGGGGAATTCACCCCTCCACTTT
clone size: -; D gene: -; J gene: TRBJ2-3; V gene: TRBV7-2; CDR3 protein: CASSLSLGAGDTQYF; CDR3 DNA: TGTGCCAGCAGCTTATCTTTAGGGGCCGGAGATACGCAGTATTTT
clone size: -; D gene: TRBD1; J gene: TRBJ1-2; V gene: TRBV5-1; CDR3 protein: CASSLALPGQGAFGGYTF; CDR3 DNA: TGCGCCAGCAGCTTGGCCTTACCGGGACAGGGGGCGTTCGGAGGCTACACCTTC
clone size: -; D gene: TRBD1; J gene: TRBJ1-2; V gene: TRBV9; CDR3 protein: CASSGGQGGLGYTF; CDR3 DNA: TGTGCCAGCAGCGGGGGACAGGGGGGTTTGGGCTACACCTTC
clone size: once; D gene: -; J gene: TRBJ2-1; V gene: TRBV18; CDR3 protein: CASSPRGRDTSSEQFF; CDR3 DNA: TGTGCCAGCTCACCAAGGGGCAGAGACACTTCCAGTGAGCAGTTCTTC
clone size: once; D gene: TRBD2; J gene: TRBJ2-3; V gene: TRBV7-9; CDR3 protein: CASSPLGGSLDTQYF; CDR3 DNA: TGTGCCAGCAGCCCCCTCGGGGGGTCTCTGGATACGCAGTATTTT
clone size: once; D gene: -; J gene: TRBJ1-1; V gene: TRBV6-6; CDR3 protein: CASTLGAGNTEAFF; CDR3 DNA: TGTGCCAGCACCCTCGGGGCGGGCAACACTGAAGCTTTCTTT
clone size: -; D gene: -; J gene: TRBJ1-6; V gene: TRBV7-9; CDR3 protein: CASSSQGYNSPLHF; CDR3 DNA: TGTGCCAGCAGCTCCCAGGGTTATAATTCACCCCTCCACTTT
clone size: -; D gene: -; J gene: TRBJ1-1; V gene: TRBV7-9; CDR3 protein: CASSWAQGTEAFF; CDR3 DNA: TGTGCCAGCAGCTGGGCACAGGGCACTGAAGCTTTCTTT
clone size: -; D gene: -; J gene: TRBJ2-1; V gene: TRBV18; CDR3 protein: CASSPPVKRNTRDNEQFF; CDR3 DNA: TGTGCCAGCTCACCACCGGTCAAAAGGAATACCAGGGACAATGAGCAGTTCTTC